This T cell receptor beta chain was identified during a study of blood T cell repertoires in COVID-19. Only in-frame clones appear in the TCRdb table, and some are missing; sequencing was by immunoSEQ multiplex PCR. This table holds over 200,000 clones, about 89% found once. Per germline, CDR1 PRHDT and CDR2 FYEKMQ (reference sequence). CDR3 length: 14 residues. V lost 3 bases and J lost 4, with 11 bases in between. This clone was counted a single time. Sequenced input: PBMCs or T cells enriched from blood (not recorded which). This TCR was sampled from a human donor in a cohort exposed to, infected with or recovered from COVID-19 (not recorded which). The donor label of this sample is uncertain. J is TRBJ2-3 and V is TRBV13; D perhaps matches TRBD2 (5 bases). Here the CDR3 reads CASSLRAVPDTQYF. The CDR3 DNA follows: TGTGCCAGCAGCTTGAGGGCGGTTCCAGATACGCAGTATTTT. The full variable domain, its missing parts supplied by reference TRBV13 and TRBJ2-3, is AAGVIQSPRHLIKEKRETATLKCYPIPRHDTVYWYQQGPGQDPQFLISFYEKMQSDKGSIPDRFSAQQFSDYHSELNMSSLELGDSALYFCASSLRAVPDTQYFGPGTRLTVL.